The clone carrying this TCR beta chain appeared a few times. Its matching antigen is unknown. Trimming cost V 5 bases and J 3 bases; bases outside gene matches: 4. The CDR3 is 13 residues long. The V gene's germline CDR1 is DFQATT and CDR2 SNEGSKA (reference sequence). The TCR beta cDNA libraries carried unique molecular identifiers. TCRdb analysed the PCR reads with MiXCR anew, one entry per CDR3 protein. The sample comprises 650,000 to 850,000 distinct CDR3 sequences, 35% to 55% of which are singletons, and 4.9% rests with the top ten. These data belong to a study of post-analysis software for immune sequencing data. Study results and caveats: Significantly decreased normalized Chao1 diversity was recorded for multiple sclerosis patients relative to controls. Five TRBV segments, including TRBV5-6, TRBV5-1 and TRBV20-1, were more frequent in patients than controls.

The TCR was taken from a girl between 5 and 17 years old with multiple sclerosis. Material: blood. This chain connects TRBV20-1 to TRBJ1-2; TRBD1 aligns across 9 bases. The CDR3: CSAQQGADYGYTF. The CDR3 DNA reads as TGCAGTGCTCAACAGGGGGCGGACTATGGCTACACCTTC.